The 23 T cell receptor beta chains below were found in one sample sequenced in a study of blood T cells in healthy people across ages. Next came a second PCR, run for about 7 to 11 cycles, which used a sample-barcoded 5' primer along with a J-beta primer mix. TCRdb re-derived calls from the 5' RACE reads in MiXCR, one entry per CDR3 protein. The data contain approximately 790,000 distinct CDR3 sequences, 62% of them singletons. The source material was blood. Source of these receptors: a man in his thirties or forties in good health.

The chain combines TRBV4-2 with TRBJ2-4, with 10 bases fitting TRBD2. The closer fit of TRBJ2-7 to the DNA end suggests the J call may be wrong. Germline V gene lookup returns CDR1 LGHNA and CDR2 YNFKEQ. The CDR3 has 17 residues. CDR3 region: CASSHARTSGFSYEQYF. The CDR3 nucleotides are TGTGCCAGCAGCCACGCCCGGACTAGCGGTTTCTCCTACGAGCAGTACTTC.

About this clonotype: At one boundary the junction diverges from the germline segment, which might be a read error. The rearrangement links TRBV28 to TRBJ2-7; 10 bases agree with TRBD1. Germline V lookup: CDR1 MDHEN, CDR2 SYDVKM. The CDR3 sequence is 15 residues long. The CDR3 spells CAGSLPQTGGNEQYF. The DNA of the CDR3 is TGTGCCGGCAGTTTACCTCAGACAGGGGGCAACGAGCAGTACTTC.

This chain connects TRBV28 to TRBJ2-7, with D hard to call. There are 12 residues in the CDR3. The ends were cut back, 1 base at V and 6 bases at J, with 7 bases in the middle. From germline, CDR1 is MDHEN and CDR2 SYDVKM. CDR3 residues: CASSLSWFEQYF. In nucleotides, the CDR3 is TGTGCCAGCAGTTTATCCTGGTTCGAGCAGTACTTC.

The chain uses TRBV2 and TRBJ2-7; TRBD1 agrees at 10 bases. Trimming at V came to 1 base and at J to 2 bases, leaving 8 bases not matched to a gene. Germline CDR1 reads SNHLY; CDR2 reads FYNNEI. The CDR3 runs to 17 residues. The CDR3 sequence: CASSEGTGGSLPYEQYF. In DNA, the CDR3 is TGTGCCAGCAGTGAAGGGACAGGGGGTTCGCTCCCCTACGAGCAGTACTTC.

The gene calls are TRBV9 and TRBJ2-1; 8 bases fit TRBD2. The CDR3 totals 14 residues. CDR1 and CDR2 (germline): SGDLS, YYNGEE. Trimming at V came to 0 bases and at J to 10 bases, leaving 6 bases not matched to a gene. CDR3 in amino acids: CASSVEWTGGEQFF. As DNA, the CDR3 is TGTGCCAGCAGCGTAGAATGGACGGGAGGGGAGCAGTTCTTC.

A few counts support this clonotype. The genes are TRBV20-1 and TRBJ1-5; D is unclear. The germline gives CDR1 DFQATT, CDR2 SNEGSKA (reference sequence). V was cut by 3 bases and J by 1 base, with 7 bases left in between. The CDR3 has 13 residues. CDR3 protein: CSARWGSNQPQHF. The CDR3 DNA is TGCAGTGCTAGGTGGGGAAGCAATCAGCCCCAGCATTTT.

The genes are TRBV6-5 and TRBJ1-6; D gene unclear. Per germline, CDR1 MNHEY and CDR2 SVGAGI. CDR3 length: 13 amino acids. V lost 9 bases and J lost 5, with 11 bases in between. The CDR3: CASASGDNSPLHF. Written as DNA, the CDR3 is TGTGCCAGTGCCAGCGGGGATAATTCACCCCTCCACTTT.

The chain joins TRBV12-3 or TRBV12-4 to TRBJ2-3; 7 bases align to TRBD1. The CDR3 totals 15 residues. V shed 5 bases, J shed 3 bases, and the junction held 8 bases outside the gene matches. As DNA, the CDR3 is TGTGCCAGCAGTCCCGGGGACAGACGAACAGATACGCAGTATTTT. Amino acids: CASSPGDRRTDTQYF.

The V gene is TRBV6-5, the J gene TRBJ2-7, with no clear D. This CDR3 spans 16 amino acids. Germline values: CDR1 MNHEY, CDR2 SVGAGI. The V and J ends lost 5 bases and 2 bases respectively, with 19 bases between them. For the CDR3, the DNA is TGTGCCAGCAGTCTCCGCGGAGTCCCGTTCACCTACGAGCAGTACTTC. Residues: CASSLRGVPFTYEQYF.

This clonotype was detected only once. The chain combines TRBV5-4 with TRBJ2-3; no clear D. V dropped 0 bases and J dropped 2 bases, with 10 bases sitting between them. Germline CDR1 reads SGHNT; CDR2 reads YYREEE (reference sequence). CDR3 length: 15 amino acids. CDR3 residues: CASSLAPDSTDTQYF. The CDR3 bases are TGTGCCAGCAGCTTGGCCCCCGATTCCACAGATACGCAGTATTTT.

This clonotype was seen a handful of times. The DNA for the CDR3 is TGTGCCAGCAGTCTACCGGGACAGGGTGAAGACACCTTC. It codes for CASSLPGQGEDTF. The chain couples TRBV12-3 or TRBV12-4 to TRBJ1-2; 9 nucleotides agree with TRBD1. After removal of 5 bases from V and 12 bases from J, the junction contained 10 bases not matched to a gene. The CDR3 length is 13 residues.

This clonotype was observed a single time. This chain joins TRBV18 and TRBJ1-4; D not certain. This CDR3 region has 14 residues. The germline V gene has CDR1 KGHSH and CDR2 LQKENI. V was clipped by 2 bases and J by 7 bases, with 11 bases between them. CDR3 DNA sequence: TGTGCCAGCTCACCAAGTACAGAGATTGAAAAACTGTTTTTT. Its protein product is CASSPSTEIEKLFF. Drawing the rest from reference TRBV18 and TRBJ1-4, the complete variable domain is NAGVMQNPRHLVRRRGQEARLRCSPMKGHSHVYWYRQLPEEGLKFMVYLQKENIIDESGMPKERFSAEFPKEGPSILRIQQVVRGDSAAYFCASSPSTEIEKLFFGSGTQLSVL.

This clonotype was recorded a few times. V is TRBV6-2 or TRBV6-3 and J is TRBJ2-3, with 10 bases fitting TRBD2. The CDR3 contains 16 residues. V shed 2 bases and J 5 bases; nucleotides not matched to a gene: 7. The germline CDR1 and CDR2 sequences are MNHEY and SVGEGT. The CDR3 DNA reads TGTGCCAGCAGTTACAATTTAGCGGGGGGACGAGATACGCAGTATTTT. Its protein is CASSYNLAGGRDTQYF.

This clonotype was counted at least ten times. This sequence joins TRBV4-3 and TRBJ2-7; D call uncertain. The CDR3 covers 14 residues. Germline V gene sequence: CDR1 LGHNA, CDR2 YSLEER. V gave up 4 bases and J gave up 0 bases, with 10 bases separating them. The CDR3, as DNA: TGCGCCAGCAGCCCCGGCGTAGGCTCCTACGAGCAGTACTTC. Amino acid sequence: CASSPGVGSYEQYF.

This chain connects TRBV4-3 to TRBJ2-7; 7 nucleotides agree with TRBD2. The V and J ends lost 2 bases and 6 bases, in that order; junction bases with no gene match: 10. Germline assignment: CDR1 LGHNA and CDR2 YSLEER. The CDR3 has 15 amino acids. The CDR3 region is CASSQSTLGRVEQYF. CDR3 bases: TGCGCCAGCAGCCAATCTACTTTGGGGAGGGTCGAGCAGTACTTC.

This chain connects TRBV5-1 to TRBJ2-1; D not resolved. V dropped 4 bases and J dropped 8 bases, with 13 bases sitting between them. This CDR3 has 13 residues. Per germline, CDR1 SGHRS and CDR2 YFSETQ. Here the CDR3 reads CASSPTAYDEQFF. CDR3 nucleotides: TGCGCCAGCAGCCCTACAGCTTACGATGAGCAGTTCTTC.

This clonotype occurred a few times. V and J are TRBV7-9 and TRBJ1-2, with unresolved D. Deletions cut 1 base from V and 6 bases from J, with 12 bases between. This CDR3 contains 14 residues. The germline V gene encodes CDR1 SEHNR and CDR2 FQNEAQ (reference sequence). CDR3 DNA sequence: TGTGCCAGCAGCTTAGAAACCATTCGCCATGGCTACACCTTC. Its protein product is CASSLETIRHGYTF.

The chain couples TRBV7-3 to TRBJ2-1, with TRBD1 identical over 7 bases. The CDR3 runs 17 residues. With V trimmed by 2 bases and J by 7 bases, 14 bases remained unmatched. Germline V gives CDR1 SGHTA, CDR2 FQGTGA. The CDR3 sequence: CASSLAATGQIYNEQFF. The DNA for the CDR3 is TGTGCCAGCAGCTTAGCGGCGACGGGACAGATCTATAATGAGCAGTTCTTC.

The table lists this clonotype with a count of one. CDR3: CASSIIAGDLPGAGELFF. The CDR3 region has the DNA TGTGCCAGCAGCATAATAGCGGGGGATCTTCCAGGGGCCGGGGAGCTGTTTTTT. The rearrangement uses TRBV7-3 and TRBJ2-2; TRBD2 matches at 9 bases. The germline V gene encodes CDR1 SGHTA and CDR2 FQGTGA. This CDR3 is 18 amino acids long. V shed 5 bases and J 6 bases; nucleotides not matched to a gene: 16.

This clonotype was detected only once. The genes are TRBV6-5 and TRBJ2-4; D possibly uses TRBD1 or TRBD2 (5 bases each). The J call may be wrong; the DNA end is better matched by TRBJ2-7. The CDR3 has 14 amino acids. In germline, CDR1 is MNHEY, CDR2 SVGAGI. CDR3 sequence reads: CASSVSGRYYEQYF. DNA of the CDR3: TGTGCCAGCAGTGTATCGGGACGGTATTACGAGCAGTACTTC.

The chain's CDR3 is CASSPKGRNSYEQYF. The CDR3, as DNA: TGTGCCAGCAGTCCGAAGGGCAGGAACTCCTACGAGCAGTACTTC. The gene calls are TRBV5-6 and TRBJ2-7; D remains unclear. The length of the CDR3 is 15 residues. CDR1 is SGHDT, CDR2 YYEEEE, per germline. Trimming left V 5 bases short and J 0 bases short, with 15 bases between.

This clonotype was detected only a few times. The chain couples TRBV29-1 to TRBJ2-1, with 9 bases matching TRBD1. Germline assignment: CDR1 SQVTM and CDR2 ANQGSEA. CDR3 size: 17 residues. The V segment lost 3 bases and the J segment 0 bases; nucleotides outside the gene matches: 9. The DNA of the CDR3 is TGCAGCGTTGATAGCCTCCGGGACAGGGACTCCTACAATGAGCAGTTCTTC. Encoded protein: CSVDSLRDRDSYNEQFF.

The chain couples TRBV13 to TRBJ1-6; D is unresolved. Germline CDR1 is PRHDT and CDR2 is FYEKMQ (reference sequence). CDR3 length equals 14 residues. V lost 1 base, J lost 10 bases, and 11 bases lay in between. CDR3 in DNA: TGTGCCAGCAGCTTAGACGGGTCCGGATCACCCCTCCACTTT. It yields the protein CASSLDGSGSPLHF.